A selection of T cell receptor beta chains follows, all from one sample in a study of cytomegalovirus exposure and HLA in healthy donors. Clones were sequenced by immunoSEQ multiplex PCR, and TCRdb holds only the in-frame ones, with some missing. The table has 150,000 to 200,000 clones, around nine tenths seen once. The specimen sequenced was PBMCs. The receptors stem from a man between 18 and 35 years old in good health and CMV-seropositive. Each CDR3 is given with its conserved first and last residue. The D gene is left open where the match is weak. Where a row states a size, it is once, few, many or the class of an expanded clone; other rows omit it.

TRBJ1-2	TRBV21-1	.	.	TGTGCCAGCCCAGCCAGGGACAGCGTCTACACCTTC	CASPARDSVYTF
TRBJ2-3	TRBV4-3	.	.	TGCGCCAGCAGCCAAGAAAGTCTACCTAAAACTACCTACCGCACAGATACGCAGTATTTT	CASSQESLPKTTYRTDTQYF
TRBJ2-1	TRBV7-9	.	.	TGTGCCAGCAGCTTTAGCGGCGGGTCCCCGAATGAGCAGTTCTTC	CASSFSGGSPNEQFF
TRBJ2-1	TRBV4-2	.	.	TGTGCCAGCAGCCAAGATACTAGCCTCCAGATTGAGCAGTTCTTC	CASSQDTSLQIEQFF
TRBJ2-5	TRBV28	TRBD1	.	TGTGCCAGCAGTCCCCTGACAGGGGGGGATGAGACCCAGTACTTC	CASSPLTGGDETQYF
TRBJ1-3	TRBV28	TRBD1	few	TGTGCCAGCAGTGTCGGGACAGCCTCTGGAAACACCATATATTTT	CASSVGTASGNTIYF
TRBJ1-5	TRBV2	TRBD1	.	TGTGCCAGCAGTGCCCGGGACAGTTACAATCAGCCCCAGCATTTT	CASSARDSYNQPQHF
TRBJ1-2	TRBV6-6	TRBD1	.	TGTGCCAGCAGTTATTCACAGGGGGGGGGCTACACCTTC	CASSYSQGGGYTF
TRBJ2-7	TRBV5-4	TRBD1	once	TGTGCCAGCAGCACTAGGGACAGGGAGTACGAGCAGTACTTC	CASSTRDREYEQYF
TRBJ1-2	TRBV4-2	.	.	TGTGCCAGCAGCCACCCACAGGGTCCTTATGGCTACACCTTC	CASSHPQGPYGYTF
TRBJ2-1	TRBV5-6	.	.	TGTGCCAGCAGCTTCGGGGTAAATGAGCAGTTCTTC	CASSFGVNEQFF
TRBJ1-2	TRBV28	.	.	TGTGCCAGCAGTTTCACTAACTATGGCTACACCTTC	CASSFTNYGYTF
TRBJ2-1	TRBV5-1	TRBD2	.	TGCGCCAGCAGCTTGGTAGTCTTCCATGATGCGGGGGGAGGCTACAATGAGCAGTTCTTC	CASSLVVFHDAGGGYNEQFF
TRBJ2-6	TRBV7-9	.	.	TGTGCCAGCAACCCCAGGGACTCTGGGGCCAACGTCCTGACTTTC	CASNPRDSGANVLTF
TRBJ1-1	TRBV29-1	.	.	TGCAGCGTTGAAGGAGGGGGTTTGCCTGAAGCTTTCTTT	CSVEGGGLPEAFF
TRBJ2-7	TRBV18	TRBD1	once	TGTGCCAGCTCACCGGACAGGAGCTACGAGCAGTACTTC	CASSPDRSYEQYF
TRBJ2-7	TRBV6-5	.	.	TGTGCCAGCAGTTACTCGATTGGGAGCTCCTACGAGCAGTACTTC	CASSYSIGSSYEQYF
TRBJ2-1	TRBV6-5	TRBD2	.	TGTGCCAGCAGTTCAGCGGGGGCGGGAGAGCAGTTCTTC	CASSSAGAGEQFF
TRBJ1-1	TRBV6-5	.	.	TGTGCCAGCAGTTGGGTAAAGGGGACTGAAGCTTTCTTT	CASSWVKGTEAFF
TRBJ2-2	TRBV7-6	TRBD1	.	TGTGCCAGCAGCAAAACATGGTGGGACAGGGGGAGTACCGGGGAGCTGTTTTTT	CASSKTWWDRGSTGELFF
TRBJ2-7	TRBV2	.	.	TGTGCCAGCGAAACAGGGTCAAGCTCCTACGAGCAGTACTTC	CASETGSSSYEQYF
TRBJ2-2	TRBV19	.	.	TGTGCCAGTACCCCCTACCTCCGGACAGTGAACACCGGGGAGCTGTTTTTT	CASTPYLRTVNTGELFF
TRBJ1-2	TRBV28	.	.	TGTGCCAGCAGTTTATCGTCCAGGATCGCCTATGGCTACACCTTC	CASSLSSRIAYGYTF
TRBJ1-5	TRBV10-3	.	.	TGTGCCATCAGTGAAACCAGTCGATCCCCCAATCAGCCCCAGCATTTT	CAISETSRSPNQPQHF
TRBJ2-1	TRBV28	TRBD2	.	TGTGCCAGCAGTATCTTTTCGGCGGGAGGGGTGTACAATGAGCAGTTCTTC	CASSIFSAGGVYNEQFF
TRBJ1-2	TRBV19	.	few	TGTGCCAGTAGTATCGTAGGGGATAACTATGGCTACACCTTC	CASSIVGDNYGYTF
TRBJ2-2	TRBV2	.	once	TGTGCCAGCAGACCTAGTGAGGCCGGGGAGCTGTTTTTT	CASRPSEAGELFF
TRBJ1-6	TRBV11-2	.	.	TGTGCCAGCAGCTCCGGACAGATCCTCCACTTT	CASSSGQILHF